The 8 T cell receptor beta chains below all came from one sample that was sequenced in a study of blood T cell repertoires in COVID-19. Clones were sequenced by immunoSEQ multiplex PCR, and TCRdb holds only the in-frame ones, with some missing. The data hold approximately 170,000 clones, with about 87% observed a single time. Sequencing was carried out using peripheral blood. All receptors come from a man in his sixties with acute or convalescent COVID-19.

In nucleotides, the CDR3 is TGCGCCAGCAGTGACTCAGGGAGCTGGTCAAGCGGGGGGGGACAAGAGACCCAGTACTTC. Translating it yields CASSDSGSWSSGGGQETQYF. This chain joins TRBV10-2 and TRBJ2-5; 10 bases fit TRBD2. Trimming took 3 bases from V and 2 from J; bases not matched to a gene: 18. Germline CDR1 reads WSHSY; CDR2 reads SAAADI. The CDR3 extends over 20 amino acids.

This clone turned up a few times. J is TRBJ2-7 and V is TRBV27; 8 bases align to TRBD1. CDR3 size: 14 residues. V gave up 7 bases and J gave up 1 base; unmatched junction bases: 6. Germline V gene sequence: CDR1 MNHEY, CDR2 SMNVEV (reference sequence). The CDR3 DNA reads TGTGCCAGCACCCGTGGACAGGGTTCCTACGAGCAGTACTTC. This encodes CASTRGQGSYEQYF.

The chain joins TRBV5-1 to TRBJ2-2; the D gene is possibly TRBD2 (6 bases). Between the trimmed V and J ends, which lost 1 base and 5 bases, there was a span of 21 bases. CDR3 length equals 18 residues. Germline V CDR1 and CDR2: SGHRS, YFSETQ. The CDR3 loop is CASSLITGGNPGTGELFF. The DNA for the CDR3 is TGCGCCAGCAGCTTGATCACAGGAGGGAACCCTGGTACCGGGGAGCTGTTTTTT.

This clone was counted once. The CDR3 region has the DNA TGTGCCAGAAGTTGCGGGTGGGGGCTTAATTCACCCCTCCACTTT. Protein: CARSCGWGLNSPLHF. This chain uses TRBV5-3 with TRBJ1-6; possibly TRBD1 for D (6 bases). Being an ORF, TRBV5-3 has a function that is uncertain. Between the trimmed V and J ends, which lost 5 bases and 6 bases, there was a span of 15 bases. The CDR3 has 15 amino acids.

This chain connects TRBV5-6 to TRBJ1-5, with a tentative D call TRBD1 (6 bases). Germline V gives CDR1 SGHDT, CDR2 YYEEEE. The CDR3 covers 14 residues. Trimming took off 0 bases at V and 4 bases at J, with 8 bases between the two ends. The CDR3 protein is CASSLGQANQPQHF. CDR3 sequence (DNA): TGTGCCAGCAGCTTGGGACAGGCAAATCAGCCCCAGCATTTT.

The chain couples TRBV5-1 to TRBJ2-1; the match to TRBD1 covers 7 bases. The CDR3 contains 15 residues. V dropped 5 bases and J dropped 3; count of bases not matched to a gene: 8. In germline, CDR1 is SGHRS, CDR2 YFSETQ. Written as DNA, the CDR3 is TGCGCCAGCAGGCAGACGACAGGGAACTACAATGAGCAGTTCTTC. This sequence encodes CASRQTTGNYNEQFF.

This rearrangement joins TRBV5-5 to TRBJ1-1; TRBD1 aligns across 9 bases. Germline V gene sequence: CDR1 SGHKS, CDR2 YYEKEE (reference sequence). CDR3 length: 16 residues. V shed 3 bases and J 1 base; nucleotides not matched to a gene: 7. This chain's CDR3 is CASSSGAGQGNTEAFF. DNA for the CDR3: TGTGCCAGCAGCTCTGGGGCGGGACAGGGGAACACTGAAGCTTTCTTT.

CDR3 in DNA: TGTGCCAGCAGCTCCGACAGGGCAGGTGGCTACACCTTC. Translating it yields CASSSDRAGGYTF. The V and J genes are TRBV7-9 and TRBJ1-2, with TRBD1 matching 7 bases. V shed 4 bases and J 7 bases; nucleotides not matched to a gene: 6. The germline CDR1 and CDR2 sequences are SEHNR and FQNEAQ (reference sequence). The length of the CDR3 is 13 residues.